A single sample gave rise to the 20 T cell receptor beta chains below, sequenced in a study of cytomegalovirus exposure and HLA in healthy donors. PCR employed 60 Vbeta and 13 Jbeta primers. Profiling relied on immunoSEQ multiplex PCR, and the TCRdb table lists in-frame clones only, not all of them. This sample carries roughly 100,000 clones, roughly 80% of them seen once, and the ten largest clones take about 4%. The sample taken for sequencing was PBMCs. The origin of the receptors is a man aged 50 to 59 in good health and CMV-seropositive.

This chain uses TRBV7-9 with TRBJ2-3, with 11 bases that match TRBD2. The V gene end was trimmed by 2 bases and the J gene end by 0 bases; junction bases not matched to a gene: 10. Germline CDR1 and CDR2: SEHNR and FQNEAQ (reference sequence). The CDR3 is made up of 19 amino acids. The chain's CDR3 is CASSLFSLAGVSSTDTQYF. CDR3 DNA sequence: TGTGCCAGCAGCTTATTCTCACTAGCGGGAGTGTCAAGCACAGATACGCAGTATTTT.

The CDR3 DNA reads TGTGCCAGCAGCTTAGCGGAGGGGAACTATGGCTACACCTTC. Protein sequence: CASSLAEGNYGYTF. This chain links TRBV7-2 with TRBJ1-2; maybe TRBD1 (5 bases). The V end lost 0 bases, the J end lost 2 bases, and 7 bases lay between the germline ends. Germline CDR1 and CDR2: SGHTA and FQGNSA. This CDR3 has 14 amino acids.

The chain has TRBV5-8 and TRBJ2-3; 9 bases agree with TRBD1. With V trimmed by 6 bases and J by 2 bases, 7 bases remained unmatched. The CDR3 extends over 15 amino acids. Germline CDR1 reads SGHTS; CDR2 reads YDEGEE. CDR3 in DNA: TGTGCCAGCATAAACAGGGGGCGTGACACAGATACGCAGTATTTT. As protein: CASINRGRDTDTQYF.

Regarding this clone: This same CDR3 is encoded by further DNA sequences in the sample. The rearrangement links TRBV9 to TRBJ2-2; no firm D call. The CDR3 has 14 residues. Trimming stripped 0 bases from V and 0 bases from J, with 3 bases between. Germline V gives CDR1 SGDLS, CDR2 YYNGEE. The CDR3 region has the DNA TGTGCCAGCAGCGTAGCCGCGAACACCGGGGAGCTGTTTTTT. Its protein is CASSVAANTGELFF.

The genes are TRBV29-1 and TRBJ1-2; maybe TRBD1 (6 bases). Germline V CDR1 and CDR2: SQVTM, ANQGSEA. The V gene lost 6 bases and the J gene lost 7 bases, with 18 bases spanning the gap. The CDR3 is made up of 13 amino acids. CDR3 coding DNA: TGCAGCGTGTCGGACAGCCTCCCCGGTGGCTACACCTTC. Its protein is CSVSDSLPGGYTF.

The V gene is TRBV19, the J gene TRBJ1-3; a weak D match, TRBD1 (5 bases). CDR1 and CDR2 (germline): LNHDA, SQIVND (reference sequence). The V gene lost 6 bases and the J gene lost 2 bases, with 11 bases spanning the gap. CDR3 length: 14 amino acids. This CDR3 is CASSIREAGNTIYF. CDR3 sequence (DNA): TGTGCCAGTAGCATCAGGGAGGCTGGAAACACCATATATTTT.

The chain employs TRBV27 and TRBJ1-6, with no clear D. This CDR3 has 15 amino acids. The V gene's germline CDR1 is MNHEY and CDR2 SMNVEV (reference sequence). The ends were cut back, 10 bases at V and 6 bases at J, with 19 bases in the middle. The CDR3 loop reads CATRLVGGINSPLHF. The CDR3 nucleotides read TGTGCCACCCGTTTAGTAGGCGGGATTAATTCACCCCTCCACTTT.

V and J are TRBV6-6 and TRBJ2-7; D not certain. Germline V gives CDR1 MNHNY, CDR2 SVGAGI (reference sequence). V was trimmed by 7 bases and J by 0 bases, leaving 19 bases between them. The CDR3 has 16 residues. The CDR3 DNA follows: TGTGCCAGCACCACTCGTCCGCAGGCGAGCTCCTACGAGCAGTACTTC. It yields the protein CASTTRPQASSYEQYF.

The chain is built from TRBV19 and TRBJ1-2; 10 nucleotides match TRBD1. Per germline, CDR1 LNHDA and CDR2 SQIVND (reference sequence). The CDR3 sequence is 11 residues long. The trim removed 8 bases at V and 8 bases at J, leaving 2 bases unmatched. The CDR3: CASGQGVGYTF. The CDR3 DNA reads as TGTGCCAGTGGACAGGGGGTCGGCTACACCTTC.

The CDR3 DNA reads TGTGCCAGCAGCCCAACAGCGGGGCAGAACACTGAAGCTTTCTTT. Amino acid sequence: CASSPTAGQNTEAFF. This chain joins TRBV28 and TRBJ1-1, with D tentatively TRBD1 (5 bases). This CDR3 has 15 amino acids. The V end was cut by 6 bases, the J end by 1 base, with 15 bases between. Germline CDR1 and CDR2: MDHEN and SYDVKM.

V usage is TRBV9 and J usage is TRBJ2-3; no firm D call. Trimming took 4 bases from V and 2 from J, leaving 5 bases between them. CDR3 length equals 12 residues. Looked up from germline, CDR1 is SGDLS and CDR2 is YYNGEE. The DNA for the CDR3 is TGTGCCAGCAGCCCTGTCACAGATACGCAGTATTTT. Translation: CASSPVTDTQYF.

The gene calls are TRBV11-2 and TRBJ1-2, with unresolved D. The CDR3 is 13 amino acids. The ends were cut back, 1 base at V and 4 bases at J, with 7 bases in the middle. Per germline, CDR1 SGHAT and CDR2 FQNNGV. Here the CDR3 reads CASSLGGSYGYTF. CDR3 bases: TGTGCCAGCAGCTTAGGAGGGAGCTATGGCTACACCTTC. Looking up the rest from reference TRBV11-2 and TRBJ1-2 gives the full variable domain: EAGVAQSPRYKIIEKRQSVAFWCNPISGHATLYWYQQILGQGPKLLIQFQNNGVVDDSQLPKDRFSAERLKGVDSTLKIQPAKLEDSAVYLCASSLGGSYGYTFGSGTRLTVV.

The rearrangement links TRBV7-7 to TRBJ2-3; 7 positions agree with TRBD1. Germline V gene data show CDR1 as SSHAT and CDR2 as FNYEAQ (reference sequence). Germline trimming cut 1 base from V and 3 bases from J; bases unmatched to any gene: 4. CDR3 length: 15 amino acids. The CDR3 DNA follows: TGTGCCAGCAGCTTAGGGCAACAGGGGACAGATACGCAGTATTTT. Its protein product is CASSLGQQGTDTQYF.

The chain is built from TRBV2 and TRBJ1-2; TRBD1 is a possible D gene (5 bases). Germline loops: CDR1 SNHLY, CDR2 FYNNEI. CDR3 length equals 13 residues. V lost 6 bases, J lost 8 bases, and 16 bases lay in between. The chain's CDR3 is CASRGDGAGGYTF. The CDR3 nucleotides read TGTGCCAGCAGGGGGGACGGGGCGGGGGGCTACACCTTC.

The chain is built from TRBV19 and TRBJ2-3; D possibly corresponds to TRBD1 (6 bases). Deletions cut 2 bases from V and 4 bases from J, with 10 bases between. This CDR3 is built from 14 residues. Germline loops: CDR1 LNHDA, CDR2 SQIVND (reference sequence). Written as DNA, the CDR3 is TGTGCCAGTAGTATACCGACAGGAGCAGATACGCAGTATTTT. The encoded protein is CASSIPTGADTQYF.

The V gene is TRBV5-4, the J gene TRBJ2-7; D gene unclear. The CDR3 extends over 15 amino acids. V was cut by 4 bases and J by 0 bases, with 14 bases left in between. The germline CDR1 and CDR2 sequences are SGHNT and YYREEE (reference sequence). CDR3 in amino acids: CASSPGFESSYEQYF. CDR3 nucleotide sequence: TGTGCCAGCAGCCCGGGTTTTGAGAGCTCCTACGAGCAGTACTTC.

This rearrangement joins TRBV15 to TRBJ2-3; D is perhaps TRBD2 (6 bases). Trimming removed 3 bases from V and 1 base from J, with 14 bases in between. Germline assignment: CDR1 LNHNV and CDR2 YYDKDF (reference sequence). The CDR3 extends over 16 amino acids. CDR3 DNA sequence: TGTGCCACCAGCAGGGGGGACGGGAGCGGCACAGATACGCAGTATTTT. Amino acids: CATSRGDGSGTDTQYF. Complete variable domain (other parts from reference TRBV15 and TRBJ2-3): DAMVIQNPRYQVTQFGKPVTLSCSQTLNHNVMYWYQQKSSQAPKLLFHYYDKDFNNEADTPDNFQSRRPNTSFCFLDIRSPGLGDTAMYLCATSRGDGSGTDTQYFGPGTRLTVL.

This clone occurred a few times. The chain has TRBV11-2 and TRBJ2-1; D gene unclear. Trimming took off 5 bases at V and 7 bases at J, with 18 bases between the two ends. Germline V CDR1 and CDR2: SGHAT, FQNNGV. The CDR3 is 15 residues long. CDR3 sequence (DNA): TGTGCCAGCAGCGAGTTGAGCTTTGAGATGAATGAGCAGTTCTTC. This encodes CASSELSFEMNEQFF.

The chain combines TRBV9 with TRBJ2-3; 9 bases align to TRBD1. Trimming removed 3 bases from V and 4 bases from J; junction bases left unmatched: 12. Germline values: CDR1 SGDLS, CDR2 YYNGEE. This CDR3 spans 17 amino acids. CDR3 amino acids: CASSEIRDRDVADTQYF. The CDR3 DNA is TGTGCCAGCAGCGAGATTCGGGACAGGGATGTGGCAGATACGCAGTATTTT.

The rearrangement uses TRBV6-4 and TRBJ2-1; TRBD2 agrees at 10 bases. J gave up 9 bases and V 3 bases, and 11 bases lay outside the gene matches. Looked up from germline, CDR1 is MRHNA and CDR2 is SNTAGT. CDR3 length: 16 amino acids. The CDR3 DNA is TGTGCCAGCAGTGAAATAGCGGGAGGTGGTTTCGTTGAGCAGTTCTTC. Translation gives CASSEIAGGGFVEQFF.